What follows is one T cell receptor beta chain and its context. This receptor's antigen is unknown. No base-level quality is on record; no much larger clone is a single base apart. At the junction V is shortened by 6 bases and J by 3 bases, with 11 bases in between. The CDR3 measures 13 amino acids from cysteine to phenylalanine. Only CDR3 DNA is held: 39 bases, read in frame from base 1. CDR1 and CDR2 (SGHAT, FQDESV) derive from the germline V gene (reference sequence). No treatment had been received by any patient before thyroid surgery. Using T-cell receptor beta sequencing, the study looked back at clinical samples from patients collected from about 2011 to 2019. This sample was taken from a study of metastatic and nonmetastatic thyroid tumors (dated by TCRdb to about 2020). Concerning the study at large: The researchers compared repertoires between peripheral blood samples and tumor or nodule tissue samples from patients with malignant or benign thyroid disease. The study at large found these results: In both blood and tumor samples, TCR beta diversity was reported to be significantly higher in malignant tumors than in benign nodules.

Libraries were made using PCR. The data were produced on an Illumina HiSeq 4000. High-throughput sequencing was used to profile the TCR beta-chain CDR3 region of each patient. On the study's bioinformatics: CDR3 differences across clinicopathological groups were used to build a classifier for discriminating distant-metastatic papillary thyroid cancer patients. To measure repertoire diversity the researchers used the Shannon index, while the Morisita-Horn index served to gauge how similar the tumor and blood repertoires were. TCRdb trimmed the raw reads at Q25, called clones with MiXCR and kept productive beta chains. Here the V and J calls rest on TCRdb's processing, not on the authors' analysis. Across this sample there are 15,000 to 19,000 clones, with roughly 3.5% seen only once. More than 20% of the sample goes to the ten largest clones.

This clonotype was sampled from a female donor with papillary thyroid cancer or a benign thyroid nodule (not recorded which). Some clones in this sample may be carry-over from other donors' samples. Sample: tumor tissue. This chain is built from TRBV11-1 and TRBJ1-1, with the D gene uncertain. CDR3 protein: CASRMFRDTEAFF. The DNA sequence is as follows: TGTGCCAGCAGGATGTTCCGAGACACTGAAGCTTTCTTT.